Listed below are T cell receptor beta chains from one sample, sequenced in a study of blood T cells in healthy people across ages. One entry per CDR3 protein, called by TCRdb with MiXCR from the 5' RACE reads. Here the sample spans about 570,000 distinct CDR3 sequences, 25% to 35% being singletons. This sample also appeared in a second study, on T cells of mothers and their children.

Source material: blood. Source of these receptors: a boy younger than 10 in good health. CDR3s include the opening cysteine and the closing phenylalanine or tryptophan.

TRBV6-2/TRBV6-3	CASSYKAQGWTEAFF
TRBV20-1	CSARPPLQQTAKNIQYF
TRBV7-9	CASSNEETVAYEQYF
TRBV5-1	CASRPRTSGAPNEQFF
TRBV7-8	CASSLAQGNQPQHF
TRBV27	CASSPTESYEQYF
TRBV11-2	CASSLVSGGWSYEQYF
TRBV29-1	CSVETGWGAFF
TRBV7-9	CASSSDTWGLAGRGGSYNEQFF
TRBV12-3/TRBV12-4	CASSAREEQFF
TRBV20-1	CSASFYRGTDTQYF
TRBV7-6	CASGWYSNQPQHF
TRBV24-1	CATSETGGNQPQHF
TRBV4-3	CASSQDGAGGFETQYF
TRBV7-2	CASSYRDYYYNEQFF
TRBV6-2/TRBV6-3	CASRGLAGGNEQFF
TRBV9	CASSVRGAGETQYF
TRBV19	CASSIQGTNYEQYF
TRBV12-3/TRBV12-4	CASSLPGQENIQYF
TRBV7-2	CASSPHSDPQETQYF
TRBV29-1	CSVNSGGYNEQFF
TRBV7-9	CASRDDRGTNYGYTF
TRBV6-5	CASSSRDYSPLHF
TRBV4-3	CASSQALTSWGGANTGELFF
TRBV24-1	CARHGGGGRETQYF
TRBV7-2	CASNIEVGNTEAFF
TRBV14	CASSPGLMSSYEQYF
TRBV7-9	CASSSRGGGEKLFF
TRBV6-5	CASSCHRGTATYEQYF
TRBV12-3/TRBV12-4	CASSLSAAGAQETQYF
TRBV9	CASSVHNGNTIYF
TRBV20-1	CSARGPGTSGRPMDEQYF
TRBV6-6	CASSYGTGGSTDTQYF
TRBV20-1	CSARPRGTRSYNEQFF
TRBV20-1	CSASKGDWYEQYF
TRBV4-3	CASSPNGGWNYGYTF
TRBV7-6	CASSPGLAGGQFVEQYF
TRBV24-1	CATSDLLDAEKLFF
TRBV6-6	CASSSSPGNTEAFF